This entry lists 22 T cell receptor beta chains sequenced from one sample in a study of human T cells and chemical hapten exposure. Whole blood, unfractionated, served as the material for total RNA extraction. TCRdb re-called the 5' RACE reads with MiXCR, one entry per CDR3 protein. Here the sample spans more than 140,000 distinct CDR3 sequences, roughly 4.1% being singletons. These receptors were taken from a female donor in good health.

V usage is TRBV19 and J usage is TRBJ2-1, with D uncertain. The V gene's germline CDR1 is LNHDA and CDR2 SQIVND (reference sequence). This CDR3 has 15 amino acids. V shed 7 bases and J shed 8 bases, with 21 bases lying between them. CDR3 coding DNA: TGTGCCAGTAAGGGCTACTGTGATCCCTCGGATGAGCAGTTCTTC. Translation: CASKGYCDPSDEQFF.

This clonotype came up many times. The CDR3 is CSALAGGSFTKEQYF. The CDR3 DNA reads TGCAGTGCACTAGCGGGGGGCTCCTTTACGAAGGAGCAGTACTTC. The chain recombines TRBV20-1 with TRBJ2-7, with 12 bases fitting TRBD2. With V trimmed by 6 bases and J by 7 bases, 13 bases remained unmatched. The CDR3 runs 15 residues. The germline V gene encodes CDR1 DFQATT and CDR2 SNEGSKA (reference sequence).

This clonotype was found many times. CDR3 DNA sequence: TGTGCCAGCAGCCAAGGGACTAGCGATACGCAGTATTTT. Amino acids: CASSQGTSDTQYF. This chain joins TRBV3-1 and TRBJ2-3, with 8 bases fitting TRBD2. Germline V gene lookup returns CDR1 LGHDT and CDR2 YNNKEL (reference sequence). This CDR3 comprises 13 residues. V shed 1 base, J shed 6 bases, and the junction held 0 bases outside the gene matches.

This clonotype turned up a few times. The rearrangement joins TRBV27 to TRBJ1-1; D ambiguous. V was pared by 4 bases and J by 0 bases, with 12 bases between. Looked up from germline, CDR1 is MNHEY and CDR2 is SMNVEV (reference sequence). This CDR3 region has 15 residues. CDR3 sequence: CASSSDTRLNTEAFF. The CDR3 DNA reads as TGTGCCAGCAGTTCCGACACCAGATTGAACACTGAAGCTTTCTTT.

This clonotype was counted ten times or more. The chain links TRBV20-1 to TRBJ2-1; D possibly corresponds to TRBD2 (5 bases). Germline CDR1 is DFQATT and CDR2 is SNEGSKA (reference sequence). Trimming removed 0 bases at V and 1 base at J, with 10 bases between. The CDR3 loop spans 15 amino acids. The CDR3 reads CSAREAVGSYNEQFF. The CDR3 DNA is TGCAGTGCTAGAGAAGCGGTGGGGTCCTACAATGAGCAGTTCTTC.

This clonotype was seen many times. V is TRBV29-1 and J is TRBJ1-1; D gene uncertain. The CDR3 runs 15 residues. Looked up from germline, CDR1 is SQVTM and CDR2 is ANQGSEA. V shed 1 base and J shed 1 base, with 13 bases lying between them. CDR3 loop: CSVEVIGRGNTEAFF. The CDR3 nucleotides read TGCAGCGTTGAAGTGATTGGACGGGGGAACACTGAAGCTTTCTTT.

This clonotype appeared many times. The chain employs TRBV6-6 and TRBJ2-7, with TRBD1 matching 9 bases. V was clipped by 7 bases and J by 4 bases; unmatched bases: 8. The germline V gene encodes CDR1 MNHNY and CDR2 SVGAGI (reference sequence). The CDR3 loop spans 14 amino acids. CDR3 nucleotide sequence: TGTGCCAGCATGGAGACAGGGGGATTGTACGAGCAGTACTTC. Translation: CASMETGGLYEQYF.

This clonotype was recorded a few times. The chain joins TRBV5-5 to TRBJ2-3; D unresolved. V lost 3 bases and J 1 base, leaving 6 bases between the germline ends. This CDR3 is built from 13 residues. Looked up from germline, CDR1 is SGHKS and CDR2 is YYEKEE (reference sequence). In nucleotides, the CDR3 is TGTGCCAGCAGCTCTGACTGCACAGATACGCAGTATTTT. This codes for CASSSDCTDTQYF.

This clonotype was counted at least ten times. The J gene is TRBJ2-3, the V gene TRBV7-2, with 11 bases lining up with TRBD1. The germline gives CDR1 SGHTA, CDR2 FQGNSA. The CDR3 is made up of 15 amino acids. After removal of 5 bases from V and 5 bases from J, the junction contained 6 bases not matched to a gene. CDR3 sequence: CASSPPDRGQDTQYF. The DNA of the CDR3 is TGTGCCAGCAGCCCGCCGGACAGGGGGCAAGATACGCAGTATTTT.

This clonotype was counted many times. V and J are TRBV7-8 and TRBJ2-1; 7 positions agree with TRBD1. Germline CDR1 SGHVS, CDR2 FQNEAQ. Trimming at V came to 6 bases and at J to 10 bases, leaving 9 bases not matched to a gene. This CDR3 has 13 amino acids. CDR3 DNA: TGTGCCAGCAGAACCAGGGGGACGTTCGAGCAGTTCTTC. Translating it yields CASRTRGTFEQFF.

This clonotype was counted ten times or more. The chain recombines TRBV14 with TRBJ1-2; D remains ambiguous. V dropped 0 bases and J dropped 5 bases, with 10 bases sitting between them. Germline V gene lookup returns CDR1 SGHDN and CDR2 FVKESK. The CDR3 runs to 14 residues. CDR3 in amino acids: CASSQDIGLYGYTF. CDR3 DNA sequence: TGTGCCAGCAGCCAAGATATAGGTTTATATGGCTACACCTTC. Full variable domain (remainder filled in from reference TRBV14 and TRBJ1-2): EAGVTQFPSHSVIEKGQTVTLRCDPISGHDNLYWYRRVMGKEIKFLLHFVKESKQDESGMPNNRFLAERTGGTYSTLKVQPAELEDSGVYFCASSQDIGLYGYTFGSGTRLTVV.

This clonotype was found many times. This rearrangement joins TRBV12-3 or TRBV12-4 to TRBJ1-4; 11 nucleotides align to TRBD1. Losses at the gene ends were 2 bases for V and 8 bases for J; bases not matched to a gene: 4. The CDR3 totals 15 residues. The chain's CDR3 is CASSLRGQGEEKLFF. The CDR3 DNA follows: TGTGCCAGCAGTTTAAGGGGACAGGGGGAGGAAAAACTGTTTTTT.

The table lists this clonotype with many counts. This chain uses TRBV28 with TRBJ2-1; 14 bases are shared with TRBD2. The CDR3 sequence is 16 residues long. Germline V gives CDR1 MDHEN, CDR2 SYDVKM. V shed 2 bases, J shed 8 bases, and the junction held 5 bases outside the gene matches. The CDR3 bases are TGTGCCAGCAGTTTAGGGGGACTAGCGGGGGTGGATGAGCAGTTCTTC. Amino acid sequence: CASSLGGLAGVDEQFF. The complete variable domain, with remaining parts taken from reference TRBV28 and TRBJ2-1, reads DVKVTQSSRYLVKRTGEKVFLECVQDMDHENMFWYRQDPGLGLRLIYFSYDVKMKEKGDIPEGYSVSREKKERFSLILESASTNQTSMYLCASSLGGLAGVDEQFFGPGTRLTVL.

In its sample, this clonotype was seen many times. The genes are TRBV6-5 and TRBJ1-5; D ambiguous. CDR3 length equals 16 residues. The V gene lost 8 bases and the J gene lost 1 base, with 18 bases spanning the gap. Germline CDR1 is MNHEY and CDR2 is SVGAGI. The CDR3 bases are TGTGCCAGCTCATCCCCCCGGGCCGGGAGCAATCAGCCCCAGCATTTT. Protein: CASSSPRAGSNQPQHF.

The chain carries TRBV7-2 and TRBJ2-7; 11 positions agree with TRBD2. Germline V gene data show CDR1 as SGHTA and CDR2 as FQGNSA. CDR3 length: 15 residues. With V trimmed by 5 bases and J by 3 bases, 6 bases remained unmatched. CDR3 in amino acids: CASSPYLAGGYEQYF. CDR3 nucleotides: TGTGCCAGCAGCCCTTATCTAGCGGGGGGCTACGAGCAGTACTTC.

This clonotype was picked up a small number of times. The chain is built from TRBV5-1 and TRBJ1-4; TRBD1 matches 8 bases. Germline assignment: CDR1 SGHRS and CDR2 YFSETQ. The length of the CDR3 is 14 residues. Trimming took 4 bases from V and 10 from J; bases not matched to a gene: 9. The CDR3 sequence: CASSPGQVEAKLFF. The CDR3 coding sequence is TGCGCCAGCAGCCCGGGACAGGTAGAGGCAAAACTGTTTTTT.

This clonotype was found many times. CDR3 nucleotide sequence: TGTGCCAGCAGGGGGGACAGCCAAGAGACCCAGTACTTC. Translation: CASRGDSQETQYF. The gene calls are TRBV7-9 and TRBJ2-5, with 7 bases matching TRBD1. The CDR3 is made up of 13 amino acids. The V gene end was trimmed by 6 bases and the J gene end by 1 base; junction bases not matched to a gene: 2. CDR1 is SEHNR and CDR2 is FQNEAQ in the germline V gene (reference sequence).

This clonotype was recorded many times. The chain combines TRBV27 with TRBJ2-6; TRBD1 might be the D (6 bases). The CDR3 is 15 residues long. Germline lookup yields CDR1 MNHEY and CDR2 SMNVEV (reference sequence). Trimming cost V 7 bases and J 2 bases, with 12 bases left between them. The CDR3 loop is CASTQGGAGANVLTF. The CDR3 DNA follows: TGTGCCAGCACTCAAGGGGGAGCTGGGGCCAACGTCCTGACTTTC.

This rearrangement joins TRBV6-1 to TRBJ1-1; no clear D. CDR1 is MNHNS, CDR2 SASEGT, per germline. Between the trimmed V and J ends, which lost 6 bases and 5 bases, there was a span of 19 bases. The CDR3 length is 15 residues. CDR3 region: CASRINGIIGTEAFF. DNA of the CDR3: TGTGCCAGCAGGATAAACGGAATAATTGGGACTGAAGCTTTCTTT.

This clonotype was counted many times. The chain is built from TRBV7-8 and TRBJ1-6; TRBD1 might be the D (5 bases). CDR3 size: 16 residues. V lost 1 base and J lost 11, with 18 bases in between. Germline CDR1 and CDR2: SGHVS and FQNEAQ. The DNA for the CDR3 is TGTGCCAGCAGCTTAGTCGGGGGAGCGGTCAGGACACCCCTCCACTTT. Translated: CASSLVGGAVRTPLHF.

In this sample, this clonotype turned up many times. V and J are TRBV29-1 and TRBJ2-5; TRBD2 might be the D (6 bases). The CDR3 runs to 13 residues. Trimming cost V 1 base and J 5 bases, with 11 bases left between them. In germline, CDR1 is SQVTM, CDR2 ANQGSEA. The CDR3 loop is CSVEGLARETQYF. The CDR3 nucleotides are TGCAGCGTTGAAGGGCTAGCGAGGGAGACCCAGTACTTC.

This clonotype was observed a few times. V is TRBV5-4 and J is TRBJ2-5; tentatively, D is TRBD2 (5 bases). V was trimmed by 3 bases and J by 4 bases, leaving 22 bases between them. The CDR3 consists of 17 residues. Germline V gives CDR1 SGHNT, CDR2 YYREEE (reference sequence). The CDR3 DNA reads TGTGCCAGCAGCTCAAACCGGGATTCCATTGTTGGAGAGACCCAGTACTTC. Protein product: CASSSNRDSIVGETQYF.